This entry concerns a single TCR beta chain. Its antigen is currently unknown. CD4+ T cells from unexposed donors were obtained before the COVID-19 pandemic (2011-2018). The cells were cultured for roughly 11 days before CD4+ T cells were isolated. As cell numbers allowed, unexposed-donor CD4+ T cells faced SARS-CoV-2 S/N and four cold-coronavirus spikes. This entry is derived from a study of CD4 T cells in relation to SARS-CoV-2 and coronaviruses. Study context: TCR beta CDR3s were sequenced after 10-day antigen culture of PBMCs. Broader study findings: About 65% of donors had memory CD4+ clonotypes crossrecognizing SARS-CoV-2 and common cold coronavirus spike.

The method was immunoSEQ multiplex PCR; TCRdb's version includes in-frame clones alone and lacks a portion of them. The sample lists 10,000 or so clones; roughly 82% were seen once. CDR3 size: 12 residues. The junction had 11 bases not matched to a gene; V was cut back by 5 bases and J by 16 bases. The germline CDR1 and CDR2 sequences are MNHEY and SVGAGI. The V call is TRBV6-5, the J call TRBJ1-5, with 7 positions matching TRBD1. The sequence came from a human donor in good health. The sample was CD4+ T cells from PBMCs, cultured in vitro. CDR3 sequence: CASSSLTGFNHF. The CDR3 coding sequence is TGTGCCAGCAGTAGTCTGACAGGGTTTAATCATTTT.